This T cell receptor beta chain was sequenced in a study of blood T cell repertoires in COVID-19. This clone showed up just once. Participants spanned ages roughly 18 to 95 years and resided in roughly 26 US areas. The recovered donors of Cohort 3 showed two negative PCRs, clearance, or symptom resolution. The method was immunoSEQ multiplex PCR; TCRdb's version includes in-frame clones alone and lacks a portion of them. This table holds around 300,000 clones, around nine tenths found once. CDR3 length: 13 residues. V was cut by 1 base and J by 10 bases, with 11 bases left in between. The V gene's germline CDR1 is SGHTA and CDR2 FQGTGA.

The sample comprised PBMCs or T cells enriched from blood (not recorded which). The chain recombines TRBV7-3 with TRBJ2-1; possibly TRBD2 for D (5 bases). The TCR was taken from a woman between 40 and 50 years old who had recovered from COVID-19. The CDR3 DNA follows: TGTGCCAGCAGCTTAAGTGAGGGTAGGGAGCAGTTCTTC. Translated: CASSLSEGREQFF.